Listed below are T cell receptor beta chains from one sample, sequenced in a study of shared clonotypes between healthy human individuals. Clones were sequenced by immunoSEQ multiplex PCR, and TCRdb holds only the in-frame ones, with some missing. The table includes some 530,000 clones, around 73% detected once. The sequenced material came from PBMCs. Receptors originate from a woman aged 40 to 49 in good health. Some clones in this sample may be carry-over from other donors' samples. The conserved cysteine and the conserved F or W are not part of the CDR3 here.

CDR3 protein: ASSMTGIAGELF
J gene: TRBJ2-2
V gene: TRBV19

CDR3 protein: ASSLWGTGVRNTIY
J gene: TRBJ1-3
V gene: TRBV28

CDR3 protein: ASSKGGQADGYT
J gene: TRBJ1-2
V gene: TRBV7-9

CDR3 protein: ASSLVLVSGRAYEQY
J gene: TRBJ2-7
V gene: TRBV11-2

CDR3 protein: AISWDSNQPQH
J gene: TRBJ1-5
V gene: TRBV10-3

CDR3 protein: ASSSWKETGYGYT
J gene: TRBJ1-2
V gene: TRBV6-5

CDR3 protein: ASSLAVDYGYT
J gene: TRBJ1-2
V gene: TRBV5-1

CDR3 protein: ASSVASGTETQY
J gene: TRBJ2-5
V gene: TRBV9

CDR3 protein: ASSEGGYGQPQH
J gene: TRBJ1-5
V gene: TRBV6-1

CDR3 protein: SALGQPGEKLF
J gene: TRBJ1-4
V gene: TRBV29-1

CDR3 protein: ASSLYGNSYEQY
J gene: TRBJ2-7
V gene: TRBV7-9

CDR3 protein: SVGELAGFDEQF
J gene: TRBJ2-1
V gene: TRBV29-1

CDR3 protein: ASSPRTVNQPQH
J gene: TRBJ1-5
V gene: TRBV4-1

CDR3 protein: ASSLVVSVSRVQETQY
J gene: TRBJ2-5
V gene: TRBV5-1

CDR3 protein: ASSGLAGITDTQY
J gene: TRBJ2-3
V gene: TRBV2

CDR3 protein: ASSKGRGANTGELF
J gene: TRBJ2-2
V gene: TRBV21-1

CDR3 protein: ASSRTRVGVYEQY
J gene: TRBJ2-7
V gene: TRBV4-1

CDR3 protein: ASSLGGVRETQY
J gene: TRBJ2-5
V gene: TRBV5-1

CDR3 protein: ASSLGRGSTEAF
J gene: TRBJ1-1
V gene: TRBV11-3

CDR3 protein: ASSQDRDRPYEQY
J gene: TRBJ2-7
V gene: TRBV4-2

CDR3 protein: ASSSLDRAEQF
J gene: TRBJ2-1
V gene: TRBV7-3